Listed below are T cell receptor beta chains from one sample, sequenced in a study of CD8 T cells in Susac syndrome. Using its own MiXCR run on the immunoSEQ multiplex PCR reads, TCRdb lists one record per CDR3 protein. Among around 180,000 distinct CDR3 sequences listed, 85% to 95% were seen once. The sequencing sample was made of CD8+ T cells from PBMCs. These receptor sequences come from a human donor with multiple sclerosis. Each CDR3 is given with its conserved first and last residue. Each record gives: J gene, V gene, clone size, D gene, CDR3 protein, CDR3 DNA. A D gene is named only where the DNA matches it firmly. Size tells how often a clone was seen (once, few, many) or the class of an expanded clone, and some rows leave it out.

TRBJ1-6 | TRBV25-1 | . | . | CASSPQGKGSPLHF | TGTGCCAGCAGCCCCCAAGGAAAGGGCTCACCCCTCCACTTT
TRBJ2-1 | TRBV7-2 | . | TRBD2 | CASTSSGPYNEQFF | TGTGCCAGCACCTCTAGCGGGCCCTACAATGAGCAGTTCTTC
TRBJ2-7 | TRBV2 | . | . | CASSESRRPQDEQYF | TGTGCCAGCAGTGAAAGTAGGAGGCCTCAGGACGAGCAGTACTTC
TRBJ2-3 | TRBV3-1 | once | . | CASSPRSRNTQYF | TGTGCCAGCAGCCCACGCTCGCGGAATACGCAGTATTTT
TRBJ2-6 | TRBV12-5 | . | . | CASGPLSGANVLTF | TGTGCTAGTGGACCATTATCTGGGGCCAACGTCCTGACTTTC
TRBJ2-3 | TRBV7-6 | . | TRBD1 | CASTLGTGPQHTQYF | TGTGCCAGCACCTTGGGGACAGGGCCACAACATACGCAGTATTTT
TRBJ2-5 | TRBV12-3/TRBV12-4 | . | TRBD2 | CASSWGLAGEETQYF | TGTGCCAGCAGTTGGGGACTAGCGGGAGAAGAGACCCAGTACTTC
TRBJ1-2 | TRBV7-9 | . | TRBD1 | CASSRQGDRGYTF | TGTGCCAGCAGCCGACAGGGGGATCGTGGCTACACCTTC
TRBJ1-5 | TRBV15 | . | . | CATSGNNQPQHF | TGTGCCACCAGCGGGAACAATCAGCCCCAGCATTTT
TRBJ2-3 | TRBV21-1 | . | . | CASSNEPLTAGGDTQYF | TGTGCCAGCAGCAATGAACCGTTAACGGCAGGGGGAGATACGCAGTATTTT
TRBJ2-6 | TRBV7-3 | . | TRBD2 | CASSLMGLAGSSSGANVLTF | TGTGCCAGCAGCTTAATGGGACTAGCGGGTTCCAGCTCTGGGGCCAACGTCCTGACTTTC
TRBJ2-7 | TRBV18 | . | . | CASSREGPSSYEQYF | TGTGCCAGCTCACGAGAGGGCCCTAGCTCCTACGAGCAGTACTTC
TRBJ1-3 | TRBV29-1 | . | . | CSAATASGNTIYF | TGCAGCGCCGCCACAGCGAGCGGAAACACCATATATTTT
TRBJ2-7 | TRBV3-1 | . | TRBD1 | CASSHPGQGAYEQYF | TGTGCCAGCAGCCATCCAGGACAGGGAGCCTACGAGCAGTACTTC
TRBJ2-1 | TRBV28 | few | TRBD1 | CASSSLTGSSYNEQFF | TGTGCCAGCAGTTCCCTGACAGGGAGCTCCTACAATGAGCAGTTCTTC
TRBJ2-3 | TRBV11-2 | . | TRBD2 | CASSWSGRTDTQYF | TGTGCCAGCAGCTGGAGCGGGAGAACAGATACGCAGTATTTT
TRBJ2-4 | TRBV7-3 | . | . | CASSPSTGLDIQYF | TGTGCCAGCAGCCCGTCGACTGGGTTAGACATTCAGTACTTC
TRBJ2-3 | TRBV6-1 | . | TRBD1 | CASSPRTGGSTDTQYF | TGTGCCAGCAGTCCCCGGACAGGGGGAAGCACAGATACGCAGTATTTT
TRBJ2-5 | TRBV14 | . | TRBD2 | CASSAGRQGTQYF | TGTGCCAGCAGCGCCGGGAGGCAAGGGACCCAGTACTTC
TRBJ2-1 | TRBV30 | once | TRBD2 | CAWSVLALAGAEQFF | TGTGCCTGGAGTGTTTTAGCACTAGCGGGAGCTGAGCAGTTCTTC
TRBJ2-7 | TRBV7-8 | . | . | CASSQEYYEQYF | TGTGCCAGCAGCCAAGAATACTACGAGCAGTACTTC
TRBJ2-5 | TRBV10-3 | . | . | CAISVGGAVVETQYF | TGTGCCATCAGTGTTGGGGGCGCGGTGGTAGAGACCCAGTACTTC
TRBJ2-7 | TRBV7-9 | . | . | CASSDGTVTYEQYF | TGTGCCAGCAGCGACGGGACGGTGACCTACGAGCAGTACTTC
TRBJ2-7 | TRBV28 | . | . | CASSLLAAREQYF | TGTGCCAGCAGTTTATTAGCCGCCCGGGAGCAGTACTTC
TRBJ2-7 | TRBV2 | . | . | CASSEDPGDYEQYF | TGTGCCAGCAGTGAAGATCCAGGGGACTACGAGCAGTACTTC
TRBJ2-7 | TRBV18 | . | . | CASSPVDATAYLEQYF | TGTGCCAGCTCACCCGTGGACGCCACAGCCTATCTCGAGCAGTACTTC
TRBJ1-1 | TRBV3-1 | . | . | CASSQTVRHDMNTEAFF | TGTGCCAGCAGCCAGACAGTGCGTCACGATATGAACACTGAAGCTTTCTTT
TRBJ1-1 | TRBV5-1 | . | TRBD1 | CASSFGDSTEAFF | TGCGCCAGCAGCTTCGGGGACAGCACTGAAGCTTTCTTT
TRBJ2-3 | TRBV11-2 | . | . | CASSLFLDTQYF | TGTGCCAGCAGCTTATTCTTAGATACGCAGTATTTT